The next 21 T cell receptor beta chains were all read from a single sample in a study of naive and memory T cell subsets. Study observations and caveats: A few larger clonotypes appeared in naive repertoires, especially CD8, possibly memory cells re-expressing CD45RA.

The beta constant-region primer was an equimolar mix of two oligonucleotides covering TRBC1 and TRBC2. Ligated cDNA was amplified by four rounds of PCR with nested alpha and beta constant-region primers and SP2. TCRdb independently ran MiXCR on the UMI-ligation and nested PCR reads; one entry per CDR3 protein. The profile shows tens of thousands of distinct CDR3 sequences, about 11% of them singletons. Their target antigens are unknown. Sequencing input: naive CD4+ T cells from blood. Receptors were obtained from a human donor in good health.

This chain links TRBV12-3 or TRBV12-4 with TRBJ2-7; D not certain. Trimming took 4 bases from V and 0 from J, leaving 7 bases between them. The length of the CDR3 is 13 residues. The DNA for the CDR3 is TGTGCCAGCAGTTCTCCAAGCTCCTACGAGCAGTACTTC. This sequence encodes CASSSPSSYEQYF.

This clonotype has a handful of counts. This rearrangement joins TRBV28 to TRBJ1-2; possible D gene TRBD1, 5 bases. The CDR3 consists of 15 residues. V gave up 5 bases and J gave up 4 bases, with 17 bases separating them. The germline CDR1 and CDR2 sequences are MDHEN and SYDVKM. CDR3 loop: CASSMSAGFTYGYTF. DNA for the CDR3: TGTGCCAGCAGTATGAGCGCAGGGTTTACCTATGGCTACACCTTC.

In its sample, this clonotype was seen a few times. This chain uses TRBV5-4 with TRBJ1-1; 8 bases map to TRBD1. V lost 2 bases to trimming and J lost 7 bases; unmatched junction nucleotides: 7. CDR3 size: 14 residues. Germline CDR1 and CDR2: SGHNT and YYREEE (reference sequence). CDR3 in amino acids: CASSLMDREGEAFF. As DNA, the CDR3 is TGTGCCAGCAGCTTAATGGACAGGGAGGGTGAAGCTTTCTTT.

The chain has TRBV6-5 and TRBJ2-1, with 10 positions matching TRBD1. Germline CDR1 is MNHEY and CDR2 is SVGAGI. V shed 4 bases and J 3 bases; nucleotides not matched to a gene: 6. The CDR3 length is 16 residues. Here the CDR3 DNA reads TGTGCCAGCAGTTCGACAGGGGGCTTTTTCTACAATGAGCAGTTCTTC. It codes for CASSSTGGFFYNEQFF.

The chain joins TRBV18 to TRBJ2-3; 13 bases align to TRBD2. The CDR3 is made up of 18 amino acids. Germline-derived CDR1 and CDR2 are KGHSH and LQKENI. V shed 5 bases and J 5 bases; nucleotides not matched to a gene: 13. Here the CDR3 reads CASSATPTSGRAIDTQYF. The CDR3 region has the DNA TGTGCCAGCTCAGCCACCCCAACTAGCGGGAGGGCCATAGATACGCAGTATTTT.

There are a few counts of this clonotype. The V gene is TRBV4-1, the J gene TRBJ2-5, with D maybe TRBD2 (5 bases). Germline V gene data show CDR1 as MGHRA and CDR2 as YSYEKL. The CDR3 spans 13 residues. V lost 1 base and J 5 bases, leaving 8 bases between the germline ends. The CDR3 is CASSQGLRETQYF. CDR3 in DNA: TGCGCCAGCAGCCAAGGACTACGGGAGACCCAGTACTTC.

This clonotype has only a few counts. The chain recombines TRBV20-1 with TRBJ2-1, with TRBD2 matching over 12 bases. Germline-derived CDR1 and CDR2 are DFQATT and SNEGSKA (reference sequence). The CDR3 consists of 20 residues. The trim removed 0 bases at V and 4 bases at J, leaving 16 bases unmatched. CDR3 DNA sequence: TGCAGTGCTAGAGATGGGACTAGCGGGCACCGACACCTTATTTACAATGAGCAGTTCTTC. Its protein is CSARDGTSGHRHLIYNEQFF.

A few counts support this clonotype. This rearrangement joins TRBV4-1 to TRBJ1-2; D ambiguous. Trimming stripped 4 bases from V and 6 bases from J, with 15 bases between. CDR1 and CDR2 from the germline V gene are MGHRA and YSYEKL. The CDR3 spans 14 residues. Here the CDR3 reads CASSPGPGNNGYTF. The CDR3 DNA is TGCGCCAGCAGCCCGGGCCCCGGGAATAATGGCTACACCTTC.

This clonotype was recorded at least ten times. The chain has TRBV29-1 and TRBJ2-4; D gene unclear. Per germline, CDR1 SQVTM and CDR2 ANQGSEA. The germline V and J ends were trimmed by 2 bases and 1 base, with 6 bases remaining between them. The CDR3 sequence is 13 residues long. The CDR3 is CSVESNAKNIQYF. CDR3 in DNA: TGCAGCGTTGAAAGTAATGCCAAAAACATTCAGTACTTC.

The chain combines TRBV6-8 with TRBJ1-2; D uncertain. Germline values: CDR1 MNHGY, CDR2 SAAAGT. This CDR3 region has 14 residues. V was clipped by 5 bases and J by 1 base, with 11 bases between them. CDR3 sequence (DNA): TGTGCCAGCAGTGGCCCAGCTCATAACTATGGCTACACCTTC. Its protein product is CASSGPAHNYGYTF.

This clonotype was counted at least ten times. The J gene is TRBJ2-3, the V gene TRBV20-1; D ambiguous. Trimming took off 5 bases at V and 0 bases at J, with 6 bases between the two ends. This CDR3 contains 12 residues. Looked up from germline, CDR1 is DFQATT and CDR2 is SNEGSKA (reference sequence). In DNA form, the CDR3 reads TGCAGTGCTGATGGTAGCACAGATACGCAGTATTTT. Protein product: CSADGSTDTQYF.

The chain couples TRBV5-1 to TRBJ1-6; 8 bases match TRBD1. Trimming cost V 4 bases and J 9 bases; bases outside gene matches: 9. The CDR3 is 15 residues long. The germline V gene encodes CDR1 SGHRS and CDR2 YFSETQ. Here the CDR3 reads CASSRLGTGGSPLHF. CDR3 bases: TGCGCCAGCAGCCGGCTCGGGACAGGCGGTTCACCCCTCCACTTT.

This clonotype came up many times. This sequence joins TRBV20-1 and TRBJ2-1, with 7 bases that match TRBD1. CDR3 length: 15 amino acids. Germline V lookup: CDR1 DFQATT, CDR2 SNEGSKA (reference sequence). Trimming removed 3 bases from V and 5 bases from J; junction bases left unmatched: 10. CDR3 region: CSARRPGTVNNEQFF. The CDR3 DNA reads TGCAGTGCTAGGAGGCCCGGGACAGTTAACAATGAGCAGTTCTTC.

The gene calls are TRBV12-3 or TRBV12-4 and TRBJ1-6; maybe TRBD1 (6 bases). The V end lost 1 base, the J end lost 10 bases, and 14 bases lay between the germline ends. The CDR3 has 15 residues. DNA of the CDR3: TGTGCCAGCAGTTTAGTAGGGGGTGGGGGGTCACCCCTCCACTTT. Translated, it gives CASSLVGGGGSPLHF.

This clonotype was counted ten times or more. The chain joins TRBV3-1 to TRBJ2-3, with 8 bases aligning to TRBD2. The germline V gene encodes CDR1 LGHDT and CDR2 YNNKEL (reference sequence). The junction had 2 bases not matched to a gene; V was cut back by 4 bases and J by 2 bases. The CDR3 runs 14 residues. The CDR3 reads CASSRLANTDTQYF. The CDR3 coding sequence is TGTGCCAGCAGCCGACTAGCGAACACAGATACGCAGTATTTT.

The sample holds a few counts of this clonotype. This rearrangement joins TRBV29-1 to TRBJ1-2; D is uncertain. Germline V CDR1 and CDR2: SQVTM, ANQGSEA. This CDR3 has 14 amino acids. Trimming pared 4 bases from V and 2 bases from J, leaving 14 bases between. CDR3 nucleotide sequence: TGCAGCGTTGGCCTACTGACGGTCAACTATGGCTACACCTTC. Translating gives CSVGLLTVNYGYTF.

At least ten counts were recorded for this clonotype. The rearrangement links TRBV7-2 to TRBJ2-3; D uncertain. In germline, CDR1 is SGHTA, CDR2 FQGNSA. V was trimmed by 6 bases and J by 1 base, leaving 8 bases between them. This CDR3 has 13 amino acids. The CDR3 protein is CASRRTGTDTQYF. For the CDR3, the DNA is TGTGCCAGCAGGAGAACCGGCACAGATACGCAGTATTTT.

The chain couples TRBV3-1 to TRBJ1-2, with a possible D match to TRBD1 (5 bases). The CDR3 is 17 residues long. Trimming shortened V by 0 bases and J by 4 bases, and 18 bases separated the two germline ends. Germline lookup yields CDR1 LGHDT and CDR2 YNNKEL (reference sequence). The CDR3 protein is CASSQDKARWGTYGYTF. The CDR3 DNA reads TGTGCCAGCAGCCAAGATAAGGCGCGTTGGGGGACCTATGGCTACACCTTC.

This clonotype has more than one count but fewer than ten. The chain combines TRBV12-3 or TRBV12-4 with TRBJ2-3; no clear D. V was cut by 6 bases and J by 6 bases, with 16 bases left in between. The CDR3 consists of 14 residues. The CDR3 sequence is CASRPELPGDTQYF. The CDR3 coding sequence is TGTGCCAGCAGACCTGAACTCCCCGGGGATACGCAGTATTTT.

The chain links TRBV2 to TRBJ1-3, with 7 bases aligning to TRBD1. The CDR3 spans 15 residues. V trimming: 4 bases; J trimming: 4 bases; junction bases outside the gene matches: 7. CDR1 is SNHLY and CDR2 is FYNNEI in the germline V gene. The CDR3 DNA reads TGTGCCAGCAGTGGGGAACAGGGGACGGGAAACACCATATATTTT. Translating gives CASSGEQGTGNTIYF.

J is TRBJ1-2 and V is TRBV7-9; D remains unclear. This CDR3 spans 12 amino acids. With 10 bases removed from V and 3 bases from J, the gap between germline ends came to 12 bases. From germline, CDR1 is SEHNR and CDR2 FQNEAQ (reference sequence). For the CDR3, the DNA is TGTGCCACCGAGGGTGTTTACTATGGCTACACCTTC. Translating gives CATEGVYYGYTF.